The present T cell receptor beta chain was sequenced within a study of OX40 agonist ivuxolimab in advanced cancers. For the study at large: Patients received ivuxolimab, an intravenous treatment, every 2 weeks at 0.01 to 10 mg/kg. Cancers in dose escalation were hepatocellular, melanoma, renal cell and head and neck. Males comprised about 78% of the group, whose mean age was approximately 60 years (range roughly 20 to 85).

Exclusion applied to patients with autoimmune disease history or systemic immunosuppression. The assay was immunoSEQ multiplex PCR, and TCRdb's table has in-frame clones only and misses some. There are tens of thousands of clones in the sample; 75% to 90% occur only once, and less than 40% lies in the top ten. The CDR3 has 16 residues. V was cut by 6 bases and J by 0 bases, with 15 bases left in between. The V gene's germline CDR1 is SNHLY and CDR2 FYNNEI. The sequencing here drew on CD4+ or CD8+ T cells sorted from blood, taken in a trial of the OX40 agonist ivuxolimab. The TCR comes from an adult with an advanced solid tumor such as melanoma, head and neck, liver or kidney cancer. The rearrangement joins TRBV2 to TRBJ2-4; perhaps TRBD1 as D (6 bases). CDR3 coding DNA: TGTGCCAGCAGCGTGGGGGCCAAAATAGCCAAAAACATTCAGTACTTC. Amino acid sequence: CASSVGAKIAKNIQYF.